The sequence of this T cell receptor beta chain was determined in a study of PD-L1 blockade in urothelial cancer. Study at large: About 85% of the 29 patients were men whose urothelial cancer was bladder-origin.

Method: immunoSEQ multiplex PCR; TCRdb's copy keeps in-frame clones and lacks some. This sample has about 110,000 clones, with about 85% found just once. The trim removed 7 bases at V and 4 bases at J, leaving 14 bases unmatched. The CDR3 has 16 residues. Germline V gene lookup returns CDR1 SGHRS and CDR2 YFSETQ. This sequence joins TRBV5-1 and TRBJ1-1; 9 bases line up with TRBD1. The TCR originated in a man in his forties or fifties with urothelial cancer. The starting material was PBMCs, obtained around atezolizumab (anti-PD-L1) treatment. DNA for the CDR3: TGCGCCAGCGGGTCAGGGACAGGGTTTTTGAGCACTGAAGCTTTCTTT. This translates into CASGSGTGFLSTEAFF.